This TCR beta chain was identified in a study of tumor and adjacent non-tumor tissue in lung cancer. Across the whole study: Aged about 30 to 76 years, patients included fewer than 11 men and five or six women with stage I to III disease. Overall study results and limits: Significantly higher TCR diversity was found in tumor than normal lung.

TCRbeta libraries were built with three rounds of nested PCR, modified from ARM-PCR. Using its own MiXCR run on the multiplex PCR reads, TCRdb lists one record per CDR3 protein. Of around 140,000 distinct CDR3 sequences in the sample, around 61% were seen once. This sample's RNA came from whole unsorted tissue. As regards this clonotype: Its target is unknown. This may be a read error: a much more frequent sequence differs by one nucleotide.

The germline V gene encodes CDR1 DFQATT and CDR2 SNEGSKA (reference sequence). This CDR3 is built from 14 residues. The sample consisted of lung tumor tissue. The chain recombines TRBV20-1 with TRBJ2-5; perhaps TRBD1 as D (6 bases). The TCR comes from a man aged 55 to 70 with small cell lung cancer. CDR3 sequence (DNA): TGCAGTGCTGCACGTTTGGCAGGGGTGGAGAGCCAGTACTTC. Amino acid sequence: CSAARLAGVESQYF.